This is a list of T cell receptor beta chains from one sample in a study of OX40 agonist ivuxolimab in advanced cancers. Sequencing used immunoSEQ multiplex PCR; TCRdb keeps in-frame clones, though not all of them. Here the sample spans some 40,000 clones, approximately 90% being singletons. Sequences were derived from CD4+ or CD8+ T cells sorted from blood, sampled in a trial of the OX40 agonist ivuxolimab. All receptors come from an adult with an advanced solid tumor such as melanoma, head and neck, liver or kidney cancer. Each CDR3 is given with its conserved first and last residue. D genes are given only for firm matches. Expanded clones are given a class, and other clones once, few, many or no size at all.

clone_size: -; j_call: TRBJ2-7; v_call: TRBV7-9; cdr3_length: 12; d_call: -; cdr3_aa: CASSLDAYEQYF; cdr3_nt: TGTGCCAGCAGCTTAGATGCCTACGAGCAGTACTTC
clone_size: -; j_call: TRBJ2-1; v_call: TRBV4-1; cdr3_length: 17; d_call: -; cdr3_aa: CASSQEGGQNPYNEQFF; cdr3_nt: TGCGCCAGCAGCCAAGAGGGGGGACAAAACCCGTACAATGAGCAGTTCTTC
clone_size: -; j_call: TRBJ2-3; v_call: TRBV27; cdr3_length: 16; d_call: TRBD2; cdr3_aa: CASSSKPAGVTDTQYF; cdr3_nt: TGTGCCAGCAGTTCCAAACCCGCGGGAGTGACAGATACGCAGTATTTT
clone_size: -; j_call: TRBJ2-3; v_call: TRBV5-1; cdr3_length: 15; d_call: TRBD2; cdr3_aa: CASSLIPGGTDTQYF; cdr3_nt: TGCGCCAGCAGTCTGATCCCGGGAGGGACCGATACGCAGTATTTT
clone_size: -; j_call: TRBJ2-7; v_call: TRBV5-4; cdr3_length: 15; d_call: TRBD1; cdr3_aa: CASSPGQESSYEQYF; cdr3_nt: TGTGCCAGCAGCCCAGGACAGGAGAGCTCCTACGAGCAGTACTTC
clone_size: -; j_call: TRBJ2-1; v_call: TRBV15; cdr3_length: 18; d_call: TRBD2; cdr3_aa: CATSTSRGLSGSYNEQFF; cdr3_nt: TGTGCCACCAGCACCTCCCGGGGATTAAGCGGGAGCTACAATGAGCAGTTCTTC
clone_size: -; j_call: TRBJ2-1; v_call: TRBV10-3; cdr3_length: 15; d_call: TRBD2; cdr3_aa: CAISETGLAGNEQFF; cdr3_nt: TGTGCCATCAGTGAGACTGGACTAGCGGGCAATGAGCAGTTCTTC
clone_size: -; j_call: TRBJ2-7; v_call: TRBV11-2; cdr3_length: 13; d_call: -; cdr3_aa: CASSQTGPRRQYF; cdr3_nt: TGTGCCAGCAGCCAAACAGGGCCTCGGCGGCAGTACTTC
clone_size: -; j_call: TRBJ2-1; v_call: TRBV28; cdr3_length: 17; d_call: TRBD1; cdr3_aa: CASFRDRRSLGVNEQFF; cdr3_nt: TGTGCCAGCTTCCGGGACAGGCGCTCCCTGGGGGTGAATGAGCAGTTCTTC
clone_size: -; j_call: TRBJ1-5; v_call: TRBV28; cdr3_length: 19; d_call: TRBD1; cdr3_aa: CASSPSVGRGVYSNQPQHF; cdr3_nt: TGTGCCAGCAGCCCTTCCGTCGGCAGGGGGGTTTATAGCAATCAGCCCCAGCATTTT
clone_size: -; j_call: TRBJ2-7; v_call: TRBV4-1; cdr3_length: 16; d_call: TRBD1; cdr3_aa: CASSQDIYDRAYEQYF; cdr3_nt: TGCGCCAGCAGCCAAGACATTTATGACAGGGCCTACGAGCAGTACTTC
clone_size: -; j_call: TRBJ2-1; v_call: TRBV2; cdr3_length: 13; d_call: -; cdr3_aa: CASRTSSYNEQFF; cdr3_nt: TGTGCCAGCAGGACGAGCTCCTACAATGAGCAGTTCTTC
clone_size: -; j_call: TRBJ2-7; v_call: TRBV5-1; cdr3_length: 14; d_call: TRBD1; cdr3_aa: CASSPGTGGYEQYF; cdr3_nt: TGCGCCAGCAGCCCCGGGACAGGGGGGTACGAGCAGTACTTC
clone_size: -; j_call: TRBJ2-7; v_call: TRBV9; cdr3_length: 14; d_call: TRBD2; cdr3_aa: CASSGGAGVNEQYF; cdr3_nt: TGTGCCAGCAGCGGGGGAGCGGGAGTCAACGAGCAGTACTTC
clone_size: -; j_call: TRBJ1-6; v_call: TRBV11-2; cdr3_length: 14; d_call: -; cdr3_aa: CASSLRSGDSPLHF; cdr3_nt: TGTGCCAGCAGCTTACGATCGGGAGATTCACCCCTCCACTTT
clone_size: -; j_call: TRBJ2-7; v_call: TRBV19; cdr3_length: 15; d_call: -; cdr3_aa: CASSIGSGGTYEQYF; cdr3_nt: TGTGCCAGTAGTATAGGTAGCGGAGGTACCTACGAGCAGTACTTC
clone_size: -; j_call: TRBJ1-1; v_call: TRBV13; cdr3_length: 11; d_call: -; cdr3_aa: CASSENTEAFF; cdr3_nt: TGTGCCAGCAGCGAGAACACTGAAGCTTTCTTT
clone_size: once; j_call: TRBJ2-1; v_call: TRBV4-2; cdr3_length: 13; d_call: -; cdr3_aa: CASSQDRHNEQFF; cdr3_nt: TGTGCCAGCAGCCAAGATCGACATAATGAGCAGTTCTTC
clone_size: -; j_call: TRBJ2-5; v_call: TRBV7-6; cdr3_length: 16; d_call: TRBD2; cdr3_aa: CASSSSSGTGGETQYF; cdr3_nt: TGTGCCAGCAGCTCATCATCCGGGACGGGAGGGGAGACCCAGTACTTC
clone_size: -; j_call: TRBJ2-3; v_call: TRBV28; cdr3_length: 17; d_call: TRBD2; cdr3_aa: CASSSPGLAGETDTQYF; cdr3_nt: TGTGCCAGCAGCTCGCCGGGACTAGCGGGAGAGACAGATACGCAGTATTTT
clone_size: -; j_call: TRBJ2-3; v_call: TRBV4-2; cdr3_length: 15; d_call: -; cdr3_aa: CASSQDSGYTDTQYF; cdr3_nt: TGTGCCAGCAGCCAAGATTCGGGATACACAGATACGCAGTATTTT
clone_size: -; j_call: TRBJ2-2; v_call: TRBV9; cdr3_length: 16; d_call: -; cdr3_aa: CASTDLADSNTGELFF; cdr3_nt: TGTGCCAGCACCGACTTGGCGGACTCGAACACCGGGGAGCTGTTTTTT
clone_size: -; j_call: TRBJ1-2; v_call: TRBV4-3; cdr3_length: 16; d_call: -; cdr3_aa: CASSLTRDNGNYGYTF; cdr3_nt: TGCGCCAGCAGCCTCACACGGGACAACGGGAACTATGGCTACACCTTC
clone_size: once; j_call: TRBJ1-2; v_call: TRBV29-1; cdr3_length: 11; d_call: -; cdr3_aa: CSVPSSDGYTF; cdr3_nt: TGCAGCGTTCCCAGTAGTGATGGCTACACCTTC
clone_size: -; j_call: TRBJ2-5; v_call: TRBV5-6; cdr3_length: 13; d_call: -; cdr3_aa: CASSLSGMETQYF; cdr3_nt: TGTGCCAGCAGCTTATCGGGGATGGAGACCCAGTACTTC
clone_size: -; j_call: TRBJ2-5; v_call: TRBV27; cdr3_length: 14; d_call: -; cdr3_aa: CASSSRGVWETQYF; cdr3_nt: TGTGCCAGCAGTTCCCGCGGGGTATGGGAGACCCAGTACTTC
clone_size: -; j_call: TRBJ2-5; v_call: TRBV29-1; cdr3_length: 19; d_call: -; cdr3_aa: CSVRYPPLSSNRRGETQYF; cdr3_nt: TGCAGCGTGAGGTATCCCCCTCTTTCGTCAAACCGGCGAGGAGAGACCCAGTACTTC
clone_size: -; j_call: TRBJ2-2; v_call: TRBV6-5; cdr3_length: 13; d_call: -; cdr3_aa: CASSDTNTGELFF; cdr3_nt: TGTGCCAGCAGTGACACGAACACCGGGGAGCTGTTTTTT
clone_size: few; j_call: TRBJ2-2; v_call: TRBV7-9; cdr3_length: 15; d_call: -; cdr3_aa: CASSLAAGITGELFF; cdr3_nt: TGTGCCAGCAGCTTAGCCGCTGGGATCACCGGGGAGCTGTTTTTT
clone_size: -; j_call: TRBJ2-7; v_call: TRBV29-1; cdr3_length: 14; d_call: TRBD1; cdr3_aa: CSVPRTGSSYEQYF; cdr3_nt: TGCAGCGTTCCCCGGACAGGGAGCTCCTACGAGCAGTACTTC
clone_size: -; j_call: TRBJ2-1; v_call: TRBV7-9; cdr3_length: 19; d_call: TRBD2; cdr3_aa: CASSLEVAGPFSSYNEQFF; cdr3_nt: TGTGCCAGCAGCTTAGAGGTAGCGGGTCCTTTTAGCTCCTACAATGAGCAGTTCTTC
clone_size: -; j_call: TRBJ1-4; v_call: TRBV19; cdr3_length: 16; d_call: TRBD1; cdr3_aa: CASRDLMGQGSEKLFF; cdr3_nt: TGTGCCAGTAGAGACCTCATGGGACAGGGAAGTGAAAAACTGTTTTTT
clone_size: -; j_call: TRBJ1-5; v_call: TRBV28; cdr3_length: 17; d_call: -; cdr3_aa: CASSIPWTVASNQPQHF; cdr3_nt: TGTGCCAGCAGCATCCCATGGACAGTCGCTAGCAATCAGCCCCAGCATTTT
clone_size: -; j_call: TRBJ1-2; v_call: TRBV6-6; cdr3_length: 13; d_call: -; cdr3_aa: CASRPGPNYGYTF; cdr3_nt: TGTGCCAGCAGACCCGGGCCCAACTATGGCTACACCTTC